The sequence of this TCR beta chain was determined in a study of blood T cell repertoires in COVID-19. Clones were read by immunoSEQ multiplex PCR, and TCRdb kept only the in-frame ones, dropping some. The sample holds around 500,000 clones, 88% seen once. The J segment lost 3 bases and the V segment lost 8 bases, leaving 9 bases of the junction unmatched. The germline CDR1 and CDR2 sequences are SQVTM and ANQGSEA. This CDR3 is built from 14 residues. This chain joins TRBV29-1 and TRBJ2-3; 9 bases agree with TRBD1. The sequenced sample was PBMCs or T cells enriched from blood (not recorded which). This receptor was identified in a woman aged 60 to 75 who had recovered from COVID-19. In DNA form, the CDR3 reads TGCAGCATGGGGACAGGGCGGGGGACAGATACGCAGTATTTT. This sequence encodes CSMGTGRGTDTQYF.